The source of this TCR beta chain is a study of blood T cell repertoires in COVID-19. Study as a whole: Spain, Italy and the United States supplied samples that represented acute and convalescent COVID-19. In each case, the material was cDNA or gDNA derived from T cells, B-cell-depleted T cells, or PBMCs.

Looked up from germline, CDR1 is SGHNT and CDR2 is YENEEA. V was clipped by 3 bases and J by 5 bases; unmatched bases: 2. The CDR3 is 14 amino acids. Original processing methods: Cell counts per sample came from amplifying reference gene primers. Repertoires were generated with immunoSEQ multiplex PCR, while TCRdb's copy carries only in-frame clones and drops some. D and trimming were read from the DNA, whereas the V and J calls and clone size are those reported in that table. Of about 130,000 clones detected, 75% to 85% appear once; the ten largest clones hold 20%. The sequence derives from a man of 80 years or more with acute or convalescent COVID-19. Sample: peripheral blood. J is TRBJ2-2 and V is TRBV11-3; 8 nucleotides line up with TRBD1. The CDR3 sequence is CASSFTGGTGELFF. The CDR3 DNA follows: TGTGCCAGCAGCTTTACAGGGGGGACCGGGGAGCTGTTTTTT.